This T cell receptor beta chain was retrieved from a study of blood T cells in healthy people across ages. Study outcomes and limitations: Because sorting was not performed, PBMCs prevented conclusive naive versus antigen-experienced comparison. Nothing was known about donor CMV status, and this possibly confounded expanded clonotype changes. Comparison with aged donors showed that long-lived donors had more naive CD4+ cells and higher diversity.

This clonotype was seen more than once but under ten times. The antigen remains undetermined. This CDR3 has 15 amino acids. V shed 3 bases and J 6 bases; nucleotides not matched to a gene: 9. Germline-derived CDR1 and CDR2 are SGHTA and FQGNSA. A J-beta primer mix and a sample-barcoded 5' primer were used in a second PCR of roughly 6 to 11 cycles. Each CDR3 protein is one row after TCRdb ran MiXCR on the 5' RACE reads. The table includes approximately 1.5 million distinct CDR3 sequences, roughly 43% detected once. Every donor contributed approximately 10 milliliters of peripheral blood by blood draw. V gene TRBV7-2 combines with J gene TRBJ1-2; 8 bases are a match to TRBD1. This clonotype was obtained from a woman under 30 in good health. The sample was blood. CDR3 sequence (DNA): TGTGCCAGCAGCTTTATGACAGGGGCGTCAGATGGCTACACCTTC. Amino acids: CASSFMTGASDGYTF.